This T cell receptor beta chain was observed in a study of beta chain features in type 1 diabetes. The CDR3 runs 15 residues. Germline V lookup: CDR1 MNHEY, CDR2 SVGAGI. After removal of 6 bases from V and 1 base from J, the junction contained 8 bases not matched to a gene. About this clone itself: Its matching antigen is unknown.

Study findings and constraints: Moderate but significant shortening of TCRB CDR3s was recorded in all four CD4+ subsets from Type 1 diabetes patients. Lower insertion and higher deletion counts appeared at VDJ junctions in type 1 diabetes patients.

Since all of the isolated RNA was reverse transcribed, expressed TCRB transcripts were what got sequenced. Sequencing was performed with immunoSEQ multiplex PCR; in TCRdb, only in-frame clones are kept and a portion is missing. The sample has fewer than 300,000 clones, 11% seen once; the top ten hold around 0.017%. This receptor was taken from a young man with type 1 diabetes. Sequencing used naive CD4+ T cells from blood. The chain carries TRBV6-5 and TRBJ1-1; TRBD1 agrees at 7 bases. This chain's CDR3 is CASSIGQAGNTEAFF. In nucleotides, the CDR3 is TGTGCCAGCAGCATCGGACAGGCAGGGAACACTGAAGCTTTCTTT.